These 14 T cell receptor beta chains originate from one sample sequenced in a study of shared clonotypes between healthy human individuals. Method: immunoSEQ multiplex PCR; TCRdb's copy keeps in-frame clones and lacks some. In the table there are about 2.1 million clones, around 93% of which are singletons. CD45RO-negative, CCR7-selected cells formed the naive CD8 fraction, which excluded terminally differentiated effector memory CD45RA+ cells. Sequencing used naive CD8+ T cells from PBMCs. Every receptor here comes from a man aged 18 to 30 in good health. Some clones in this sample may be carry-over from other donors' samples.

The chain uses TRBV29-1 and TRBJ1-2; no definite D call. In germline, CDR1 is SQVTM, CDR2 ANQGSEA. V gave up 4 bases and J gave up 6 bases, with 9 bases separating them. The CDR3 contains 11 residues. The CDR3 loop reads CSVVDWDGYTF. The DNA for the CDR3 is TGCAGCGTTGTGGATTGGGATGGCTACACCTTC.

The DNA of the CDR3 is TGTGCCAGCAGTATCTCCCCCACCTACAGCAATCAGCCCCAGCATTTT. Encoded protein: CASSISPTYSNQPQHF. The V gene is TRBV28, the J gene TRBJ1-5, with D unresolved. Germline V gives CDR1 MDHEN, CDR2 SYDVKM. Trimming removed 5 bases from V and 1 base from J, with 15 bases in between. The CDR3 extends over 16 amino acids.

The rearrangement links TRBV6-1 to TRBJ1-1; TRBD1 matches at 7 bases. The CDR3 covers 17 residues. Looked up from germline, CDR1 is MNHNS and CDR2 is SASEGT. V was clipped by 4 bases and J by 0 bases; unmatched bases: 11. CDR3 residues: CASSVNPYTGVNTEAFF. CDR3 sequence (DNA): TGTGCCAGCAGTGTTAATCCTTACACAGGGGTGAACACTGAAGCTTTCTTT.

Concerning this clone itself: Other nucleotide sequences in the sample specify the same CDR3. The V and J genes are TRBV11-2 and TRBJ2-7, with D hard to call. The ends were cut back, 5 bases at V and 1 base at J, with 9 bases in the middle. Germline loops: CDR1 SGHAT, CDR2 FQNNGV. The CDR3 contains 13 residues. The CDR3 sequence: CASSLDRSYEQYF. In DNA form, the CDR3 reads TGTGCCAGCAGCCTCGACCGTTCCTACGAGCAGTACTTC.

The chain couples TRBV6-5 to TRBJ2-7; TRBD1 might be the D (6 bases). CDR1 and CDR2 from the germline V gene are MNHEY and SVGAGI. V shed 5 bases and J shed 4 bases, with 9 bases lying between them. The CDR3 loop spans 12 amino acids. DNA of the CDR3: TGTGCCAGCAGTGACAGGAGATACGAGCAGTACTTC. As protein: CASSDRRYEQYF.

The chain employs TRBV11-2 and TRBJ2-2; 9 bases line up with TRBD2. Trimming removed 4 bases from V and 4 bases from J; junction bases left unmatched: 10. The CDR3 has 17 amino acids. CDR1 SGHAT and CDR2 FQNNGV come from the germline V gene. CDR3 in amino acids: CASSSPEREATTGELFF. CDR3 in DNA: TGTGCCAGCAGCTCGCCGGAGCGGGAGGCCACCACCGGGGAGCTGTTTTTT.

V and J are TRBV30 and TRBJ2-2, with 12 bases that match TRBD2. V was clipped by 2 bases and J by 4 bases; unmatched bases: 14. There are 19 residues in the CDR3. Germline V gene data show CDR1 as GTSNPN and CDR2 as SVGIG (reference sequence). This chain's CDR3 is CAWSNRLAGVRVSTGELFF. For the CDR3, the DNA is TGTGCCTGGAGTAATCGACTAGCGGGAGTGAGAGTAAGCACCGGGGAGCTGTTTTTT.

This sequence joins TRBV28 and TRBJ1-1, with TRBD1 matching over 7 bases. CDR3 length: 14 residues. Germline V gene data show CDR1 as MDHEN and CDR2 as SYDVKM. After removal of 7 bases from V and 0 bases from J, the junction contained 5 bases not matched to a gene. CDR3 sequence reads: CASKTGQLNTEAFF. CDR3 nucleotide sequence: TGTGCCAGCAAGACGGGACAGTTGAACACTGAAGCTTTCTTT.

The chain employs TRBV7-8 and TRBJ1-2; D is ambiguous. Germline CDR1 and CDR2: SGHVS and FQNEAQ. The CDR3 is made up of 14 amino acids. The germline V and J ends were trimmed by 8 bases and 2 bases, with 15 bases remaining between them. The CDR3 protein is CASYEGITNYGYTF. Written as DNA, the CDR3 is TGTGCCAGCTACGAGGGAATAACCAACTATGGCTACACCTTC.

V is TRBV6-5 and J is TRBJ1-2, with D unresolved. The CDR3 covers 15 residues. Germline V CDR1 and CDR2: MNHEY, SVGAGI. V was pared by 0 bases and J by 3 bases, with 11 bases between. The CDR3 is CASSYSRASYYGYTF. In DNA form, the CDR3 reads TGTGCCAGCAGTTACTCGAGGGCGTCGTACTATGGCTACACCTTC.

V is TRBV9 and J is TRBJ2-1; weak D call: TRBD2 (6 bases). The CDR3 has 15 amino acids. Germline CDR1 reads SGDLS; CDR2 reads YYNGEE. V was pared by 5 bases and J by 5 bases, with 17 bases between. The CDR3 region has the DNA TGTGCCAGCAGTGATATTGGGACTGGTGACAATGAGCAGTTCTTC. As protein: CASSDIGTGDNEQFF.

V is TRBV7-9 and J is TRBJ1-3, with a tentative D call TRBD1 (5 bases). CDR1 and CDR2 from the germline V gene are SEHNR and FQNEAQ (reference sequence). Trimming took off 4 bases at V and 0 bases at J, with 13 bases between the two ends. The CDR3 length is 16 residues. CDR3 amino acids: CASSSPGGSSGNTIYF. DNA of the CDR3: TGTGCCAGCAGCTCCCCTGGGGGGAGCTCTGGAAACACCATATATTTT.

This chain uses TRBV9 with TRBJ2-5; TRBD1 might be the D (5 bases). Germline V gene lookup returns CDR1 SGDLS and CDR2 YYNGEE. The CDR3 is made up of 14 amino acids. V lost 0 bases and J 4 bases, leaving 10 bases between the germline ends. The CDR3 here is CASSVDPGAETQYF. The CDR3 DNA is TGTGCCAGCAGCGTAGATCCTGGGGCAGAGACCCAGTACTTC.

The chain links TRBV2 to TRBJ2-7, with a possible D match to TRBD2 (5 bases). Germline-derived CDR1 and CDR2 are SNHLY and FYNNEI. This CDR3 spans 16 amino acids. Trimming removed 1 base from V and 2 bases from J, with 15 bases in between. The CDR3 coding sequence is TGTGCCAGCAGTGAAGTTGCCCGGACGGGAACCTACGAGCAGTACTTC. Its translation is CASSEVARTGTYEQYF.